The 6 T cell receptor beta chains listed next were all sequenced from one sample in a study of identical twins. TCRdb independently ran MiXCR on the 5' RACE reads; one entry per CDR3 protein. The sample has roughly 720,000 distinct CDR3 sequences; about 20% are singletons. The same sample was also used in a study of T cells expressing NK-cell markers.

The sequenced sample was PBMCs. The receptors come from a woman aged 18-35 years in good health.

This clonotype appeared a few times. The chain carries TRBV6-2 or TRBV6-3 and TRBJ2-7, with D perhaps TRBD2 (5 bases). Trimming took 4 bases from V and 3 from J, leaving 16 bases between them. The germline CDR1 and CDR2 sequences are MNHEY and SVGEGT. This CDR3 contains 15 residues. DNA of the CDR3: TGTGCCAGCAGTTTGGCCGGGGTAGGATTCTACGAGCAGTACTTC. Its translation is CASSLAGVGFYEQYF.

The chain carries TRBV7-9 and TRBJ2-1, with D possibly matching TRBD2 (5 bases). V shed 7 bases and J shed 0 bases, with 19 bases lying between them. The CDR3 sequence is 17 residues long. The germline V gene has CDR1 SEHNR and CDR2 FQNEAQ (reference sequence). CDR3 nucleotide sequence: TGTGCCAGCATACCGGGGAATAGCGAGAGCTCCTACAATGAGCAGTTCTTC. This sequence encodes CASIPGNSESSYNEQFF.

The V gene is TRBV11-3, the J gene TRBJ2-7; the D gene is possibly TRBD2 (6 bases). Per the germline V gene, CDR1 is SGHNT and CDR2 is YENEEA. The ends were cut back, 10 bases at V and 8 bases at J, with 27 bases in the middle. This CDR3 spans 15 amino acids. DNA for the CDR3: TGTGCCACCTCCCGCGAGGGTAGCGAAGGAGGGCAGCAGTACTTC. It translates to CATSREGSEGGQQYF. The whole variable domain, remainder taken from reference TRBV11-3 and TRBJ2-7, is EAGVVQSPRYKIIEKKQPVAFWCNPISGHNTLYWYLQNLGQGPELLIRYENEEAVDDSQLPKDRFSAERLKGVDSTLKIQPAELGDSAVYLCATSREGSEGGQQYFGPGTRLTVT.

This clonotype has more than one count but fewer than ten. The chain joins TRBV20-1 to TRBJ1-1; D unclear. Germline V CDR1 and CDR2: DFQATT, SNEGSKA (reference sequence). This CDR3 contains 14 residues. V was pared by 1 base and J by 3 bases, with 12 bases between. The CDR3 loop is CSARVGTDYTEAFF. CDR3 sequence (DNA): TGCAGTGCTAGAGTTGGAACCGACTACACTGAAGCTTTCTTT.

This clonotype showed up many times. The chain has TRBV10-3 and TRBJ2-3; D gene uncertain. Trimming shortened V by 7 bases and J by 6 bases, and 8 bases separated the two germline ends. This CDR3 is 11 amino acids long. Germline values: CDR1 ENHRY, CDR2 SYGVKD. The CDR3 nucleotides are TGTGCCATCACCGAACGGGATACGCAGTATTTT. It yields the protein CAITERDTQYF.

J is TRBJ2-7 and V is TRBV29-1, with TRBD1 matching over 7 bases. This CDR3 has 13 residues. CDR1 SQVTM and CDR2 ANQGSEA come from the germline V gene. The ends lost 5 bases at V and 0 bases at J; junction bases unmatched: 4. CDR3 sequence: CSVLQGPSYEQYF. The CDR3 DNA sequence: TGCAGCGTTTTACAGGGGCCCTCCTACGAGCAGTACTTC.